Listed here are 11 T cell receptor beta chains from one sample, sequenced in a study of cytomegalovirus exposure and HLA in healthy donors (dated by TCRdb to the late 2010s). Library method: the immunoSEQ multiplex PCR assay. The multiplex PCR relied on a mix of 60 forward primers for TCR Vbeta segments and 13 reverse primers for TCR Jbeta segments. Here the immuneACCESS table is served through TCRdb, limited to in-frame sequences with V and J called. Missing clones are a known gap in these copies; in checked studies unresolved V genes cover under half, and the rest lacks a known reason. The sample profile shows roughly 100,000 clones; just under 75% of them were found once. The top ten hold less than 3.5% of the sample. Sequenced: PBMCs. Receptor source: a man aged 50-60 years in good health and CMV-seropositive.

This chain links TRBV4-1 with TRBJ2-7, with 8 positions matching TRBD2. CDR1 and CDR2 (germline): MGHRA, YSYEKL. The CDR3 is 16 residues long. V shed 1 base and J 2 bases; nucleotides not matched to a gene: 7. The CDR3 protein is CASSQVVAGIAYEQYF. CDR3 in DNA: TGCGCCAGCAGCCAAGTAGTAGCGGGGATCGCCTACGAGCAGTACTTC.

This clone was detected only a few times. The sample holds other DNA sequences that translate to the same CDR3. V and J are TRBV5-1 and TRBJ1-1, with D unresolved. The germline V gene encodes CDR1 SGHRS and CDR2 YFSETQ. The CDR3 consists of 12 residues. V was trimmed by 0 bases and J by 3 bases, leaving 3 bases between them. In nucleotides, the CDR3 is TGCGCCAGCAGCTTGGCCGACACTGAAGCTTTCTTT. This gives the protein CASSLADTEAFF.

As regards this clone: Relative to the germline gene, one junction end is altered; a read error may explain this. The V gene is TRBV7-9, the J gene TRBJ1-2; D may be TRBD1 (6 bases). The germline V gene has CDR1 SEHNR and CDR2 FQNEAQ (reference sequence). CDR3 length: 17 amino acids. This chain's CDR3 is CSSSLDLQGSVNYGYTF. As DNA, the CDR3 is TGTTCCAGCAGCTTAGATTTACAGGGCAGTGTTAACTATGGCTACACCTTC.

The chain has TRBV14 and TRBJ1-2; D is unresolved. CDR1 is SGHDN and CDR2 is FVKESK in the germline V gene. The CDR3 covers 11 residues. The V end lost 5 bases, the J end lost 7 bases, and 8 bases lay between the germline ends. The CDR3 DNA reads as TGTGCCAGCAGCGTCCCTTCTGGCTACACCTTC. This gives the protein CASSVPSGYTF.

CDR3: CASSAQPQGSPYPEAFF. CDR3 coding DNA: TGTGCCAGCAGTGCCCAACCCCAGGGCTCCCCATACCCTGAAGCTTTCTTT. The chain uses TRBV25-1 and TRBJ1-1; TRBD1 might be the D (5 bases). The CDR3 spans 17 residues. The V and J ends lost 4 bases and 6 bases respectively, with 24 bases between them. Germline lookup yields CDR1 MGHDK and CDR2 SYGVNS.

Here the CDR3 reads CASSAQGAGNTIYF. The CDR3 nucleotides read TGCGCCAGCAGCGCTCAGGGGGCGGGAAACACCATATATTTT. This chain uses TRBV5-1 with TRBJ1-3; 8 bases are a match to TRBD1. V shed 4 bases and J 4 bases; nucleotides not matched to a gene: 4. CDR3 length: 14 residues. Germline loops: CDR1 SGHRS, CDR2 YFSETQ.

The rearrangement uses TRBV6-6 and TRBJ1-5; TRBD1 might be the D (6 bases). The CDR3 length is 15 residues. Germline CDR1 reads MNHNY; CDR2 reads SVGAGI (reference sequence). V was clipped by 6 bases and J by 2 bases, with 14 bases between them. DNA of the CDR3: TGTGCCAGCAGACCCCTCGGACAGCGCAATCAGCCCCAGCATTTT. It is translated as CASRPLGQRNQPQHF.

V gene TRBV9 combines with J gene TRBJ1-2; D gene ambiguous. Per the germline V gene, CDR1 is SGDLS and CDR2 is YYNGEE. The CDR3 spans 14 residues. V lost 0 bases, J lost 7 bases, and 13 bases lay in between. CDR3 in DNA: TGTGCCAGCAGCGTAGCCAGCAGATCGGGTGGCTACACCTTC. Translated: CASSVASRSGGYTF.

The chain recombines TRBV7-6 with TRBJ2-3; TRBD2 aligns across 7 bases. This CDR3 contains 16 residues. Trimming cost V 5 bases and J 4 bases; bases outside gene matches: 12. CDR1 is SGHVS and CDR2 is FNYEAQ in the germline V gene. This CDR3 reads CASSPLSGARADTQYF. CDR3 nucleotides: TGTGCCAGCAGCCCTCTCAGCGGGGCCCGTGCAGATACGCAGTATTTT.

The chain recombines TRBV28 with TRBJ2-5; D might be TRBD1 (8 bases). This CDR3 contains 17 residues. Deletions cut 7 bases from V and 7 bases from J, with 28 bases between. From germline, CDR1 is MDHEN and CDR2 SYDVKM. The CDR3 loop reads CASTLSRGREFVRTQYF. In DNA, the CDR3 is TGTGCCAGCACCCTGTCCAGGGGGCGGGAGTTCGTGAGGACCCAGTACTTC.

V is TRBV7-9 and J is TRBJ2-3; TRBD2 matches at 11 bases. V shed 3 bases and J 4 bases; nucleotides not matched to a gene: 0. The CDR3 is 14 amino acids. Germline CDR1 and CDR2: SEHNR and FQNEAQ (reference sequence). The CDR3 spells CASSFSGRADTQYF. The CDR3 DNA is TGTGCCAGCAGCTTTAGCGGGAGGGCAGATACGCAGTATTTT.